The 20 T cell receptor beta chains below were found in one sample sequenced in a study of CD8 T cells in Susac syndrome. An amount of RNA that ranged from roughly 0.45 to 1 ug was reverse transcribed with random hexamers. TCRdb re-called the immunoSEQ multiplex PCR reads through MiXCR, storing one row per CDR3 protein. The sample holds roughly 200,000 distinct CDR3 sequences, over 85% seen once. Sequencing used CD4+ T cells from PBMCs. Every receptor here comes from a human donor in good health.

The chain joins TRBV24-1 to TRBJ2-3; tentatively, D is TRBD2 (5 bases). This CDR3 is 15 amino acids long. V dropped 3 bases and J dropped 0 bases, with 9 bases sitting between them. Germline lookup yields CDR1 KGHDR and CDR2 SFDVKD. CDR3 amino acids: CATSDRAVSTDTQYF. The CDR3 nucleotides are TGTGCCACCAGTGATCGAGCGGTTAGCACAGATACGCAGTATTTT.

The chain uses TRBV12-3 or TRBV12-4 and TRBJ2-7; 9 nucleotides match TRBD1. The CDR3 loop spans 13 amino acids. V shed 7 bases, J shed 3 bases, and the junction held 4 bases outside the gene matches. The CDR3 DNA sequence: TGTGCCAGCAAGGGACAGGGAAACTACGAGCAGTACTTC. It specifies CASKGQGNYEQYF.

In DNA, the CDR3 is TGCAGCGCCCCTCCTGGGGGCTATGATGAAGCTTTCTTT. Translated: CSAPPGGYDEAFF. The chain uses TRBV20-1 and TRBJ1-1, with a tentative D call TRBD1 (6 bases). This CDR3 is 13 amino acids long. CDR1 and CDR2 (germline): DFQATT, SNEGSKA (reference sequence).

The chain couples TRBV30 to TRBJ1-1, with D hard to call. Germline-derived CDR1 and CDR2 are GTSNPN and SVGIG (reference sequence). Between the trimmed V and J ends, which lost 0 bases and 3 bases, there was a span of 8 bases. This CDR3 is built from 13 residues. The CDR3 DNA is TGTGCCTGGAGTGTACGGGAATACACTGAAGCTTTCTTT. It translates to CAWSVREYTEAFF.

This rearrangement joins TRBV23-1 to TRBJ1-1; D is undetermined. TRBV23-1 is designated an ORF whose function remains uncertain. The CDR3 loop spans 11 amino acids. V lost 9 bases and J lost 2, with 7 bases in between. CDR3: CASGPNTEAFF. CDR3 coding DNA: TGCGCCAGTGGCCCAAACACTGAAGCTTTCTTT.

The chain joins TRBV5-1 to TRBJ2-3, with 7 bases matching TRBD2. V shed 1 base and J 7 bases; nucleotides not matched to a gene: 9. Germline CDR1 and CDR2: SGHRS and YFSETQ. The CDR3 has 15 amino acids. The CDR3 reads CASSLTSVSSNTQYF. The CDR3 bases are TGCGCCAGCAGCTTGACTAGCGTGTCCTCGAATACGCAGTATTTT.

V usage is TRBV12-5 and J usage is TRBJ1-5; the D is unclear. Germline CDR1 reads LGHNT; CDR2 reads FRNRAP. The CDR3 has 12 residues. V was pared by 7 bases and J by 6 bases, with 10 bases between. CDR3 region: CASALNIQPQHF. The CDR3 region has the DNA TGTGCTAGTGCCTTGAACATTCAGCCCCAGCATTTT. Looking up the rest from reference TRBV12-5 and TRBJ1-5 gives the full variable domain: DARVTQTPRHKVTEMGQEVTMRCQPILGHNTVFWYRQTMMQGLELLAYFRNRAPLDDSGMPKDRFSAEMPDATLATLKIQPSEPRDSAVYFCASALNIQPQHFGDGTRLSIL.

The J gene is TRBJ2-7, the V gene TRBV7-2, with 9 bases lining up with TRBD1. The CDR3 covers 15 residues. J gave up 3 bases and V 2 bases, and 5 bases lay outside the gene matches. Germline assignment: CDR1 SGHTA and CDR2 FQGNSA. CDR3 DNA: TGTGCCAGCAGCTTAACGCGACAGGGGGGCTACGAGCAGTACTTC. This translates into CASSLTRQGGYEQYF.

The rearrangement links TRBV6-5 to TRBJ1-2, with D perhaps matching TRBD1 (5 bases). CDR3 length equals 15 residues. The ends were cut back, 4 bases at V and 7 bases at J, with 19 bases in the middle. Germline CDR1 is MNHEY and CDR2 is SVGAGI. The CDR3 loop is CASSLNVGQGVGYTF. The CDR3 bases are TGTGCCAGCAGTTTAAACGTGGGCCAGGGTGTTGGCTACACCTTC.

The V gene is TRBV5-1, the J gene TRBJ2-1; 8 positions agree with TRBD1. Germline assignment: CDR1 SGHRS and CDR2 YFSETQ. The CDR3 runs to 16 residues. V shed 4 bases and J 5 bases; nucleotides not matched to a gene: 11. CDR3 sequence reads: CASSGTTGTGNNEQFF. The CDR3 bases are TGCGCCAGCAGCGGAACCACCGGGACAGGTAACAATGAGCAGTTCTTC.

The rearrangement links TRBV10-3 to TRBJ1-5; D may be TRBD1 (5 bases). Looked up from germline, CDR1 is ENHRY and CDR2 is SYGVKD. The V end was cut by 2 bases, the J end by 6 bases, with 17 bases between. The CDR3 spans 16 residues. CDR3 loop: CAISEGLGGYVQPQHF. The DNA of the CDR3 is TGTGCCATCAGTGAGGGACTGGGGGGATATGTTCAGCCCCAGCATTTT.

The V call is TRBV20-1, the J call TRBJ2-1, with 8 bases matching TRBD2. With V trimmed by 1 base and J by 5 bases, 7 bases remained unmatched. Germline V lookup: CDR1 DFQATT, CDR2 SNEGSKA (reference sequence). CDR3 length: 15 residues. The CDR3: CSARVGRGVNNEQFF. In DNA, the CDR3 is TGCAGTGCTAGAGTTGGGCGGGGGGTCAACAATGAGCAGTTCTTC.

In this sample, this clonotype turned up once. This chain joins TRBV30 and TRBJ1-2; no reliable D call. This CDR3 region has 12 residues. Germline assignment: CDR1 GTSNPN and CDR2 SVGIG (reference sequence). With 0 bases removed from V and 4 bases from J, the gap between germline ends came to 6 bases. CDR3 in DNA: TGTGCCTGGAGTGTAACGGCCTATGGCTACACCTTC. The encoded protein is CAWSVTAYGYTF.

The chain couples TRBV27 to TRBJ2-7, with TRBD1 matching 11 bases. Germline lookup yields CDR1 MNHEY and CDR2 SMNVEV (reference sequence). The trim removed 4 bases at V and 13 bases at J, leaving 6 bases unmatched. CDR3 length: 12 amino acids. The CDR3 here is CASSSGDRGIYF. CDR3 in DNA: TGTGCCAGCAGTTCTGGGGACAGGGGGATCTACTTC.

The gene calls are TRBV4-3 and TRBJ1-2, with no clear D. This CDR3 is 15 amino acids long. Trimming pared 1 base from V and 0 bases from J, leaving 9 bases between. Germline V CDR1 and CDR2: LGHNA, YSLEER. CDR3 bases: TGCGCCAGCAGCCAAGGGGCGGTGCCTAACTATGGCTACACCTTC. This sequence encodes CASSQGAVPNYGYTF.

In DNA form, the CDR3 reads TGTGCCAGCAGTAGGACAGGGGGCCAGCCCCAGCATTTT. Its translation is CASSRTGGQPQHF. The chain combines TRBV6-5 with TRBJ1-5; 11 bases map to TRBD1. CDR3 length: 13 residues. The germline CDR1 and CDR2 sequences are MNHEY and SVGAGI. The junction had 1 base not matched to a gene; V was cut back by 5 bases and J by 7 bases.

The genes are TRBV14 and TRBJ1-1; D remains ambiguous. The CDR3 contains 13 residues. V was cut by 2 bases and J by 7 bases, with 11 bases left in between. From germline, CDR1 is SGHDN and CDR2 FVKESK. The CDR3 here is CASSQTWTDEAFF. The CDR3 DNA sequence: TGTGCCAGCAGCCAAACTTGGACGGATGAAGCTTTCTTT.

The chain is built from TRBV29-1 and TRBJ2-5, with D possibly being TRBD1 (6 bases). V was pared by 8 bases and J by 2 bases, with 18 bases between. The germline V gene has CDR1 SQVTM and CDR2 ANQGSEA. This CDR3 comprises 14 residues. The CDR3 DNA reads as TGCAGCCTCCGGGCCCCAGGGGCACAAGAGACCCAGTACTTC. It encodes CSLRAPGAQETQYF. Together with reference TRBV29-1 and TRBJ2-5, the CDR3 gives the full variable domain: SAVISQKPSRDICQRGTSLTIQCQVDSQVTMMFWYRQQPGQSLTLIATANQGSEATYESGFVIDKFPISRPNLTFSTLTVSNMSPEDSSIYLCSLRAPGAQETQYFGPGTRLLVL.

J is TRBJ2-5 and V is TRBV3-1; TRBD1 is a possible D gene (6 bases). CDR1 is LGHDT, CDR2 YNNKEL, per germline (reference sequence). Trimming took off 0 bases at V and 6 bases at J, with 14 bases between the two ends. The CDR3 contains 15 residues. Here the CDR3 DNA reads TGTGCCAGCAGCCAAGATGTAGTACAGGGACAGACCCAGTACTTC. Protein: CASSQDVVQGQTQYF.

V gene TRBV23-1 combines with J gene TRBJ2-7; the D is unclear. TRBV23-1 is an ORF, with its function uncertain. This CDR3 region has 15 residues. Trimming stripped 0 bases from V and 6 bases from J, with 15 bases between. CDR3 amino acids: CASSQSYPEASEQYV. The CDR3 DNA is TGCGCCAGCAGTCAATCTTACCCCGAAGCGTCCGAGCAGTACGTC.